This T cell receptor beta chain was identified during a study of cytomegalovirus exposure and HLA in healthy donors. Study-wide context: Approximately 170 million T cells yielded under 130 million unique TCR beta sequences in earlier analysis.

PCR involved 60 Vbeta and 13 Jbeta primers. Repertoires were generated with immunoSEQ multiplex PCR, while TCRdb's copy carries only in-frame clones and drops some. Of about 100,000 clones listed, 77% were seen once; the top ten hold roughly 4.2%. With regard to this clone: The antigen is not known.

Study-wide results and caveats: A link between a missense DCLRE1C variant and TCR beta V- and J-gene trimming emerged from a later analysis. HLA restriction was apparent for most CMV-associated TCR beta chains in a later analysis. Productive rates of about 90% or about 30% were seen for most TCR beta V segments in an earlier analysis.

This receptor was taken from a male donor in good health and CMV-seronegative. Sequencing used PBMCs.

Here the CDR3 reads CASSPGQGGYGYTF. The CDR3 coding sequence is TGTGCCAGCAGCCCCGGACAGGGGGGCTATGGCTACACCTTC. This chain joins TRBV4-2 and TRBJ1-2; 10 bases agree with TRBD1. The J segment lost 4 bases and the V segment lost 4 bases, leaving 3 bases of the junction unmatched. The CDR3 extends over 14 amino acids. Germline V gives CDR1 LGHNA, CDR2 YNFKEQ.